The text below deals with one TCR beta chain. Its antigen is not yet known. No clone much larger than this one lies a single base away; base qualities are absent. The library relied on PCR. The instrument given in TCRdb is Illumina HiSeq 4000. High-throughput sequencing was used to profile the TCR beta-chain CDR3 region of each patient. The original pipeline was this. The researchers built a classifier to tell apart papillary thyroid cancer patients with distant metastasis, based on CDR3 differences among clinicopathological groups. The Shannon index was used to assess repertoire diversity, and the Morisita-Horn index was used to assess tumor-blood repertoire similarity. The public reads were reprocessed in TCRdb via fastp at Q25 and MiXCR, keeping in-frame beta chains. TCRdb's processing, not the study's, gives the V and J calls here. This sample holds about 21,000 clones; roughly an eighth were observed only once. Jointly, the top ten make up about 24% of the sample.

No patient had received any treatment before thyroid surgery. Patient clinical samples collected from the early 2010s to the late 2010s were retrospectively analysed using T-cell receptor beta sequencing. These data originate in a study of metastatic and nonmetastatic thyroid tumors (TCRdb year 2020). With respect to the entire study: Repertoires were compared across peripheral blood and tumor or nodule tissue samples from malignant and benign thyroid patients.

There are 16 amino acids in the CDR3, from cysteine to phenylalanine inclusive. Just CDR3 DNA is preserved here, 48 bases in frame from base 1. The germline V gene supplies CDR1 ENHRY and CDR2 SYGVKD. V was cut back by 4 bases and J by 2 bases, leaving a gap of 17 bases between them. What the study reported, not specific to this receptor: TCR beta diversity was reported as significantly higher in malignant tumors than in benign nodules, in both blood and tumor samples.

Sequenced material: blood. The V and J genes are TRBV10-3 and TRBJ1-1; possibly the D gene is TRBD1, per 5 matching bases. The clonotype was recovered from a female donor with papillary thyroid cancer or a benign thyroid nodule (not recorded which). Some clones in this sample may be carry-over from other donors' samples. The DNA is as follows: TGTGCCATCAGTGTAGGGATGACAGTGGATAACACTGAAGCTTTCTTT. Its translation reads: CAISVGMTVDNTEAFF.